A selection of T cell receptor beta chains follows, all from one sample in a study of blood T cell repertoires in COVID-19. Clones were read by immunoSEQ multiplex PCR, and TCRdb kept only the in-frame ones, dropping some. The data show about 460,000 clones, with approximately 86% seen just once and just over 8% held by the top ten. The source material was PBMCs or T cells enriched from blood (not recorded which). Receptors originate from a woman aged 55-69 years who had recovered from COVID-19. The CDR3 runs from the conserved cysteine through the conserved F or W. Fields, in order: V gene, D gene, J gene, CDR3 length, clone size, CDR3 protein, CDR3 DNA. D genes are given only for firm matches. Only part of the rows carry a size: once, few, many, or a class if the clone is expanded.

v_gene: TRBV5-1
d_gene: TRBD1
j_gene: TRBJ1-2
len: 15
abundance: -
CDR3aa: CASSLGGQGYYGYTF
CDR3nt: TGCGCCAGCAGCTTGGGGGGACAGGGCTACTATGGCTACACCTTC

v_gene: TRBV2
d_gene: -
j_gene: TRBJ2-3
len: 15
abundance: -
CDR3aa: CASSSRGGGTDTQYF
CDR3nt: TGTGCCAGCAGCTCTCGCGGGGGCGGCACAGATACGCAGTATTTT

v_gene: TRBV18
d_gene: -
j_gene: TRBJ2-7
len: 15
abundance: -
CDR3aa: CASSPIGQEGYEQYF
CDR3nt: TGTGCCAGCTCACCAATAGGACAGGAGGGCTACGAGCAGTACTTC

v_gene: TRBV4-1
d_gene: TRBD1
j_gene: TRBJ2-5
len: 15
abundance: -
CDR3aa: CASSPGQGPEETQYF
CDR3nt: TGCGCCAGCAGCCCCGGACAGGGGCCGGAGGAGACCCAGTACTTC

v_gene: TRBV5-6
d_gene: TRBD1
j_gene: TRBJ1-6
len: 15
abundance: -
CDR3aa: CASSPGQLYNSPLHF
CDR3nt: TGTGCCAGCAGCCCGGGACAGCTTTATAATTCACCCCTCCACTTT

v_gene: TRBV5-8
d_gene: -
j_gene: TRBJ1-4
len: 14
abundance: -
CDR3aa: CASSLGRVNEKLFF
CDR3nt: TGTGCCAGCAGCTTGGGCAGGGTTAATGAAAAACTGTTTTTT

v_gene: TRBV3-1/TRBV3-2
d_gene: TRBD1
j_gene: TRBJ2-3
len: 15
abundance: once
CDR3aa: CASRYRGDSTDTQYF
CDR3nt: TGTGCCAGCAGGTACAGGGGAGATAGCACAGATACGCAGTATTTT

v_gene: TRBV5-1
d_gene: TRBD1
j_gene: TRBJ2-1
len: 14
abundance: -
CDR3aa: CASSLVAGGGEQFF
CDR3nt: TGCGCCAGCAGCTTGGTGGCAGGGGGCGGTGAGCAGTTCTTC

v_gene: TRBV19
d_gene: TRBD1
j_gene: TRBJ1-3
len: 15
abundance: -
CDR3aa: CASSPDRASGNTIYF
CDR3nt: TGTGCCAGTAGTCCGGACAGGGCCTCTGGAAACACCATATATTTT

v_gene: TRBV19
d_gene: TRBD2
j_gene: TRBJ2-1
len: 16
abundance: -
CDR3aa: CASSRERLAGGNEQFF
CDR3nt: TGTGCCAGTAGTAGGGAACGACTAGCGGGGGGAAATGAGCAGTTCTTC

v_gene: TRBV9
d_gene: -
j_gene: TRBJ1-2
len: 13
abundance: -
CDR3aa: CASSAGSPYGYTF
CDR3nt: TGTGCCAGCAGCGCCGGGAGCCCCTATGGCTACACCTTC

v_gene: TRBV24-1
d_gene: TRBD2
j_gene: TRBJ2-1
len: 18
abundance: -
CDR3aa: CATSDLAGGLSSYNEQFF
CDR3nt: TGTGCCACCAGTGATTTAGCGGGGGGCCTGAGCTCCTACAATGAGCAGTTCTTC

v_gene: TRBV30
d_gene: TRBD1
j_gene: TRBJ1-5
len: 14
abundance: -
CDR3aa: CAWSPGGSNQPQHF
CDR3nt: TGTGCCTGGAGTCCAGGGGGCTCAAATCAGCCCCAGCATTTT

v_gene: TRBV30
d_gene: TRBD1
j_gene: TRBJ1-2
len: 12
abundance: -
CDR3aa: CAWEGGWYGYTF
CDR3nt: TGTGCTTGGGAAGGGGGCTGGTATGGCTACACCTTC

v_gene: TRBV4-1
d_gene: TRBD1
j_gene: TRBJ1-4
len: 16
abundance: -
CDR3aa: CASSPFPDRLNEKLFF
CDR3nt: TGCGCCAGCAGCCCTTTCCCGGACAGGCTTAATGAAAAACTGTTTTTT

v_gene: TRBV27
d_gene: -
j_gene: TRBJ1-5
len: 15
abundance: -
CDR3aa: CASSLPRFSNQPQHF
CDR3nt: TGTGCCAGCAGTTTACCGAGGTTTAGCAATCAGCCCCAGCATTTT

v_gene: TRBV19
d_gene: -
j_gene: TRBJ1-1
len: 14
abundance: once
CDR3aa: CASSIVAPRVPAFF
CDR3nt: TGTGCCAGTAGTATAGTGGCCCCCAGGGTGCCTGCTTTCTTT

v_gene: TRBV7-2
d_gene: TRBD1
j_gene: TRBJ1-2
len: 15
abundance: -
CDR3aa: CASSLGQGGFYGYTF
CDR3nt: TGTGCCAGCAGCTTAGGACAGGGGGGGTTCTATGGCTACACCTTC

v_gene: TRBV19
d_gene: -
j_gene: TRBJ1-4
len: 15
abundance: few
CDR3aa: CASSIGGQKNEKLFF
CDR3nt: TGTGCCAGTAGTATAGGAGGCCAGAAGAATGAAAAACTGTTTTTT

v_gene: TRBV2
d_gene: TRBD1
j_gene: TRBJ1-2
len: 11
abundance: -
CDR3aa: CASSGGQGETF
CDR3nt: TGTGCCAGCAGTGGCGGACAGGGAGAAACCTTC

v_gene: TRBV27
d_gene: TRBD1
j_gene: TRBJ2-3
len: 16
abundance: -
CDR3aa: CASSPGTGGFTDTQYF
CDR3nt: TGTGCCAGCAGTCCCGGGACAGGGGGCTTCACAGATACGCAGTATTTT

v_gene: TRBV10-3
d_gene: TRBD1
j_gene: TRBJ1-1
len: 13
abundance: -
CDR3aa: CAIRPTGGTEAFF
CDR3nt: TGTGCCATCAGACCGACAGGGGGCACTGAAGCTTTCTTT

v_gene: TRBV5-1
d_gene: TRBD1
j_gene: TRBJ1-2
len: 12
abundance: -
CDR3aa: CASSEQGYGYTF
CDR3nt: TGCGCCAGCAGCGAACAGGGGTATGGCTACACCTTC

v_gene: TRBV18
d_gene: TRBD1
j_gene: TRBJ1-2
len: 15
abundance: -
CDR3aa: CASSPDRGQTYGYTF
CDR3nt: TGTGCCAGCTCACCTGACAGGGGGCAAACCTATGGCTACACCTTC

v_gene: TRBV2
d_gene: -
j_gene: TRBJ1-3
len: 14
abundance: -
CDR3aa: CASRQDSSGNTIYF
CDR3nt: TGTGCCAGCAGACAGGATAGCTCTGGAAACACCATATATTTT

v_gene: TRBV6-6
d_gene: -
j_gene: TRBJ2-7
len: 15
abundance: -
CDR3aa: CASSSLGNPSYEQYF
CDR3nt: TGTGCCAGCAGTTCCCTCGGGAACCCCTCCTACGAGCAGTACTTC

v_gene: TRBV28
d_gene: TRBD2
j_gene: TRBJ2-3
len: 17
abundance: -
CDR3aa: CASSLTRSGGAPDTQYF
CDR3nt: TGTGCCAGCAGTTTAACCCGTAGCGGGGGGGCCCCAGATACGCAGTATTTT

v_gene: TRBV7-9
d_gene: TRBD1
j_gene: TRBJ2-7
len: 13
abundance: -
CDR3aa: CASSSPDRAEQYF
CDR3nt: TGTGCCAGCAGCTCCCCGGACAGGGCGGAGCAGTACTTC

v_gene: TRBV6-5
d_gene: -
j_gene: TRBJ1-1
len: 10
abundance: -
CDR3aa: CASKSTEAFF
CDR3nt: TGTGCCAGCAAGAGCACTGAAGCTTTCTTT

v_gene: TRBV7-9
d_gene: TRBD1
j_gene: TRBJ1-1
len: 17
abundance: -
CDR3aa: CASSTKNAGQGRTEAFF
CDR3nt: TGTGCCAGCAGCACAAAAAACGCGGGACAGGGACGAACTGAAGCTTTCTTT

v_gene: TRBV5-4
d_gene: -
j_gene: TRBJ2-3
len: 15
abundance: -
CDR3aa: CASSSSSSGPDTQYF
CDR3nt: TGTGCCAGCAGCTCCTCTAGCTCCGGTCCAGATACGCAGTATTTT

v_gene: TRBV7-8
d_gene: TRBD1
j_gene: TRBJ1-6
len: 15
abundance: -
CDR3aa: CASSFPGQGNSPLHF
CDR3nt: TGTGCCAGCTCCTTCCCGGGACAGGGTAATTCACCCCTCCACTTT

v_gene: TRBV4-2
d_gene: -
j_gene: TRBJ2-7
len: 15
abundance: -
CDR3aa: CASSQVNNPDYEQYF
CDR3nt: TGTGCCAGCAGCCAAGTAAACAACCCCGACTACGAGCAGTACTTC

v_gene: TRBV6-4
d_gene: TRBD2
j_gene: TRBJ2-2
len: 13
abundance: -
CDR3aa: CASSTSVAGELFF
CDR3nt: TGTGCCAGCTCAACTAGCGTGGCCGGGGAGCTGTTTTTT

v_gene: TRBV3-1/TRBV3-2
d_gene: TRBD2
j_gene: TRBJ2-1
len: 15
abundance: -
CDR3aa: CASSQQRGFYNEQFF
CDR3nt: TGTGCCAGCAGCCAACAGCGGGGCTTCTACAATGAGCAGTTCTTC

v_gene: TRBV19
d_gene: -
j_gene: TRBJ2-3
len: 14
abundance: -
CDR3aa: CASRLHSESDTQYF
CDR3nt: TGTGCCAGTAGACTCCACTCTGAATCGGATACGCAGTATTTT

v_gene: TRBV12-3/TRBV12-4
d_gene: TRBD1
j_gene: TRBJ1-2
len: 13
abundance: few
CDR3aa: CASSWTGGYGYTF
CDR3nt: TGTGCCAGCAGTTGGACAGGGGGCTATGGCTACACCTTC

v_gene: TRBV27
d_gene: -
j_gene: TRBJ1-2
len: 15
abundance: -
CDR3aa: CASSSQPTGPDGYTF
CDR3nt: TGTGCCAGCAGTTCTCAACCGACAGGTCCGGATGGCTACACCTTC

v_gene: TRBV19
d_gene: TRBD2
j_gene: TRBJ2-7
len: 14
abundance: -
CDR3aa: CASRISGGDYEQYF
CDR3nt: TGTGCCAGTAGAATCAGCGGGGGGGACTACGAGCAGTACTTC

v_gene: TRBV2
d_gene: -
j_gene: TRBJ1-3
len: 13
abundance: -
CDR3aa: CASRLYSGNTIYF
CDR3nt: TGTGCCAGCAGATTATACTCTGGAAACACCATATATTTT